The next 24 T cell receptor beta chains were all read from a single sample in a study of metastatic and nonmetastatic thyroid tumors (dated by TCRdb to the early 2020s). Before undergoing thyroid surgery, none of the patients had been given any kind of treatment. The method behind the library was PCR. Sequencing instrument: Illumina HiSeq 4000. TCRdb reprocessing: public reads trimmed at Q25 with fastp, clones called with MiXCR, in-frame beta chains kept. The table for this sample lists 40,000 to 55,000 clones; roughly 18% of them were counted only once. Of the sample, about 2.7% is held by the ten largest clones. Material for sequencing was blood. These TCRs come from a female donor with papillary thyroid cancer or a benign thyroid nodule (not recorded which). Some clones in this sample may be carry-over from other donors' samples.

This clone was seen many times. The CDR3 reads CAISGGQGEQYF. CDR3 coding DNA: TGTGCCATCAGCGGCGGACAGGGAGAGCAGTACTTC. The chain couples TRBV10-3 to TRBJ2-7; 8 positions match TRBD1. Germline lookup yields CDR1 ENHRY and CDR2 SYGVKD. The J segment lost 7 bases and the V segment lost 6 bases, leaving 5 bases of the junction unmatched. The CDR3 length is 12 residues.

This clone was detected many times. The chain combines TRBV13 with TRBJ2-1, with D perhaps matching TRBD1 (6 bases). This CDR3 comprises 15 residues. V lost 3 bases, J lost 8 bases, and 17 bases lay in between. The germline V gene has CDR1 PRHDT and CDR2 FYEKMQ (reference sequence). The CDR3 region has the DNA TGTGCCAGCAGCTTGCTTTCACAGGGAATGCATGAGCAGTTCTTC. Protein product: CASSLLSQGMHEQFF.

Details on this clone: A much larger clone lies one base from this, so it may be a read error. J is TRBJ1-4 and V is TRBV7-9; D unresolved. Trimming took off 5 bases at V and 3 bases at J, with 10 bases between the two ends. The germline V gene has CDR1 SEHNR and CDR2 FQNEAQ (reference sequence). CDR3 length: 14 residues. This chain's CDR3 is CASSGWWANEKLFF. CDR3 DNA sequence: TGTGCCAGCAGCGGATGGTGGGCTAATGAAAAACTGTTTTTT.

At least ten counts were recorded for this clone. At one of its ends the junction is not consistent with the germline gene, which may arise from a read error. The chain links TRBV5-1 to TRBJ1-3; D unclear. CDR1 and CDR2 (germline): SGHRS, YFSETQ. The CDR3 has 14 residues. The CDR3 loop reads CASSRFNNGDTIYF. The DNA for the CDR3 is TGCGCCAGCAGCCGATTTAATAATGGAGACACCATATATTTT.

This clone has ten or more counts. This CDR3 is also generated by other DNA sequences in the sample. The chain combines TRBV27 with TRBJ2-3, with 12 bases matching TRBD2. Germline V gene sequence: CDR1 MNHEY, CDR2 SMNVEV (reference sequence). This CDR3 contains 13 residues. V lost 8 bases, J lost 8 bases, and 5 bases stayed unmatched. CDR3 sequence (DNA): TGTGCCAGCGGACTAGCGGGATCTAGTACGCAGTATTTT. Translation gives CASGLAGSSTQYF.

This clone was seen at least ten times. This chain connects TRBV20-1 to TRBJ1-2, with TRBD1 matching over 7 bases. V lost 0 bases, J lost 4 bases, and 2 bases stayed unmatched. This CDR3 has 13 residues. In germline, CDR1 is DFQATT, CDR2 SNEGSKA (reference sequence). The CDR3 DNA reads TGCAGTGCTAGAGATCGGGACAGCTATGGCTACACCTTC. Encoded protein: CSARDRDSYGYTF.

This sequence joins TRBV6-2 or TRBV6-3 and TRBJ2-7; TRBD2 agrees at 11 bases. Germline V lookup: CDR1 MNHEY, CDR2 SVGEGT. This CDR3 is 16 amino acids long. V lost 6 bases, J lost 0 bases, and 7 bases stayed unmatched. In DNA form, the CDR3 reads TGTGCCAGCAGGACCACTAGCGGGGGAAGCTCCTACGAGCAGTACTTC. Residues: CASRTTSGGSSYEQYF.

This clone was counted many times. The chain carries TRBV11-2 and TRBJ2-3; D is undetermined. The CDR3 totals 12 residues. Germline loops: CDR1 SGHAT, CDR2 FQNNGV. Trimming pared 2 bases from V and 4 bases from J, leaving 4 bases between. The CDR3 loop reads CASSLHSDTQYF. The CDR3 DNA reads as TGTGCCAGCAGCTTACATTCAGATACGCAGTATTTT.

The sample holds a few counts of this clone. In DNA form, the CDR3 reads TGTGCCAGCAGTTGTCATACCTACGAGCAGTACTTC. Translating it yields CASSCHTYEQYF. The chain carries TRBV12-3 or TRBV12-4 and TRBJ2-7; D not resolved. The CDR3 is made up of 12 amino acids. V lost 4 bases and J lost 2, with 6 bases in between.

Only a few counts were recorded for this clone. A much larger clone is a single base away; this may be a read error. V and J are TRBV10-3 and TRBJ2-5; 9 nucleotides line up with TRBD1. CDR1 and CDR2 from the germline V gene are ENHRY and SYGVKD. The length of the CDR3 is 14 residues. The CDR3 is CAIIETGGTETQYF. The CDR3 DNA sequence: TGTGCCATCATTGAGACAGGGGGGACGGAGACCCAGTACTTC.

The chain links TRBV6-1 to TRBJ2-5; 10 bases are a match to TRBD1. The CDR3 covers 14 residues. Trimming cost V 8 bases and J 4 bases; bases outside gene matches: 7. Germline CDR1 reads MNHNS; CDR2 reads SASEGT. CDR3 amino acids: CASVKTGGGETQYF. For the CDR3, the DNA is TGTGCCAGCGTAAAGACAGGGGGCGGAGAGACCCAGTACTTC.

This clone was counted ten times or more. Other DNA sequences in this specimen translate into the identical CDR3. This chain connects TRBV11-3 to TRBJ2-7; TRBD2 matches at 8 bases. The length of the CDR3 is 13 residues. Germline V gene sequence: CDR1 SGHNT, CDR2 YENEEA. After removal of 5 bases from V and 6 bases from J, the junction contained 6 bases not matched to a gene. The CDR3 sequence: CASSPGLEREQYF. The DNA of the CDR3 is TGTGCCAGCAGCCCGGGACTAGAACGCGAGCAGTACTTC. The variable domain in full, completed from reference TRBV11-3 and TRBJ2-7, reads EAGVVQSPRYKIIEKKQPVAFWCNPISGHNTLYWYLQNLGQGPELLIRYENEEAVDDSQLPKDRFSAERLKGVDSTLKIQPAELGDSAVYLCASSPGLEREQYFGPGTRLTVT.

The table lists this clone with a few counts. The J gene is TRBJ2-2, the V gene TRBV6-4; unclear D gene. CDR3 length equals 15 residues. Germline assignment: CDR1 MRHNA and CDR2 SNTAGT. V was clipped by 3 bases and J by 3 bases, with 11 bases between them. CDR3 sequence: CASSEGDVDTGELFF. CDR3 in DNA: TGTGCCAGCAGTGAAGGTGACGTAGACACCGGGGAGCTGTTTTTT.

The chain recombines TRBV30 with TRBJ1-3; the match to TRBD1 covers 7 bases. This CDR3 spans 14 amino acids. Unmatched junction bases numbered 4, after V lost 4 bases and J lost 1 base. Germline V CDR1 and CDR2: GTSNPN, SVGIG (reference sequence). The CDR3 nucleotides are TGTGCCTGGAATAACAGGGGTTCTGGAAACACCATATATTTT. Translation gives CAWNNRGSGNTIYF.

The gene calls are TRBV5-6 and TRBJ2-5; 7 bases fit TRBD1. Germline V gene data show CDR1 as SGHDT and CDR2 as YYEEEE. J gave up 2 bases and V 6 bases, and 7 bases lay outside the gene matches. The CDR3 extends over 14 amino acids. CDR3 amino acids: CASTPGTVQETQYF. The CDR3 nucleotides read TGTGCCAGCACCCCCGGGACAGTTCAAGAGACCCAGTACTTC.

The chain employs TRBV6-9 and TRBJ1-5; possible D gene TRBD1, 6 bases. The CDR3 length is 11 residues. Germline-derived CDR1 and CDR2 are MNHGY and SVAAGI. Trimming stripped 4 bases from V and 12 bases from J, with 10 bases between. The CDR3 spells CASSWKGVQHF. The CDR3 coding sequence is TGTGCCAGCAGTTGGAAGGGGGTCCAGCATTTT.

V usage is TRBV30 and J usage is TRBJ2-7; maybe TRBD1 (5 bases). CDR3 length: 11 amino acids. Deletions cut 6 bases from V and 3 bases from J, with 9 bases between. Germline V lookup: CDR1 GTSNPN, CDR2 SVGIG (reference sequence). The chain's CDR3 is CACQDSYEQYF. DNA for the CDR3: TGTGCCTGCCAAGACAGCTACGAGCAGTACTTC.

As for this clone: Its ends do not fully match the called genes, so a read error is possible. The chain carries TRBV27 and TRBJ2-1, with D tentatively TRBD1 (5 bases). The length of the CDR3 is 13 residues. From germline, CDR1 is MNHEY and CDR2 SMNVEV (reference sequence). The CDR3 here is CASSLLGANEHFF. Written as DNA, the CDR3 is TGTGCCAGCAGTCTCCTTGGGGCAAATGAGCATTTCTTC.

This clone showed up many times. V gene TRBV20-1 combines with J gene TRBJ2-1, with 7 bases lining up with TRBD2. CDR1 and CDR2 from the germline V gene are DFQATT and SNEGSKA (reference sequence). The CDR3 totals 16 residues. V dropped 3 bases and J dropped 0; count of bases not matched to a gene: 8. Here the CDR3 DNA reads TGCAGTGCTAGGGAACCCGGACTAGTCTCCTACAATGAGCAGTTCTTC. Protein: CSAREPGLVSYNEQFF.

The V gene is TRBV6-1, the J gene TRBJ1-2; weak D call: TRBD1 (5 bases). CDR3 length: 14 amino acids. Germline loops: CDR1 MNHNS, CDR2 SASEGT. Trimming pared 7 bases from V and 4 bases from J, leaving 16 bases between. The CDR3 DNA reads as TGTGCCAGCAACGGACATGGGTGTGCCTATGGCTACACCTTC. Translated: CASNGHGCAYGYTF.

This clone was counted ten times or more. This chain links TRBV30 with TRBJ1-6, with D unresolved. CDR3 size: 13 residues. Germline lookup yields CDR1 GTSNPN and CDR2 SVGIG (reference sequence). V gave up 2 bases and J gave up 4 bases, with 6 bases separating them. The CDR3 spells CAWSRGYNSPLHF. The CDR3 DNA follows: TGTGCCTGGAGTAGAGGGTATAATTCACCCCTCCACTTT.

The chain couples TRBV15 to TRBJ1-1; D gene unclear. The germline CDR1 and CDR2 sequences are LNHNV and YYDKDF (reference sequence). V shed 2 bases and J shed 5 bases, with 12 bases lying between them. This CDR3 is built from 14 residues. The CDR3 nucleotides are TGTGCCACCAGCAGACCCTGGGCGGGTACTGAAGCTTTCTTT. Translated, it gives CATSRPWAGTEAFF.

The chain uses TRBV20-1 and TRBJ1-1; no reliable D call. V was cut by 7 bases and J by 0 bases, with 12 bases left in between. Germline assignment: CDR1 DFQATT and CDR2 SNEGSKA (reference sequence). This CDR3 region has 13 residues. CDR3 bases: TGCAGTGTCCAACCCTCGATGAACACTGAAGCTTTCTTT. This gives the protein CSVQPSMNTEAFF.

The V and J genes are TRBV9 and TRBJ2-2; 8 bases are a match to TRBD2. Germline values: CDR1 SGDLS, CDR2 YYNGEE. V dropped 4 bases and J dropped 7; count of bases not matched to a gene: 3. CDR3 size: 13 residues. The CDR3 sequence is CASSPTSGGELFF. The DNA for the CDR3 is TGTGCCAGCAGCCCAACTAGCGGCGGGGAGCTGTTTTTT.